A selection of T cell receptor beta chains follows, all from one sample in a study of blood T cell repertoires in COVID-19. TCRdb keeps only in-frame clones here, not all; method: immunoSEQ multiplex PCR. The data contain about 170,000 clones, around 84% of them singletons. Sequencing used peripheral blood. These receptors were obtained from a man aged 45-65 years with active or convalescent COVID-19. Both conserved end residues are part of each CDR3. The order of the fields is D gene, clone size, V gene, J gene, CDR3 DNA, CDR3 protein. The D gene is left open where the match is weak. Part of the rows lack a size; the others show once, few, many or a class for expanded clones.

.	.	TRBV3-1/TRBV3-2	TRBJ2-7	TGTGCCAGCAGCCCCTTGAGAGGTTACGAGCAGTACTTC	CASSPLRGYEQYF
.	once	TRBV10-3	TRBJ1-6	TGTGCCATCAGTGAATCAGGGATGGACAATTCACCCCTCCACTTT	CAISESGMDNSPLHF
.	.	TRBV7-8	TRBJ2-3	TGTGCCAGCAGCTTAGGCTCAGCAGATACGCAGTATTTT	CASSLGSADTQYF
.	.	TRBV3-1/TRBV3-2	TRBJ2-2	TGTGCCAGCAGCCAAGAGAAGGGCGGGGTTAACACCGGGGAGCTGTTTTTT	CASSQEKGGVNTGELFF
.	once	TRBV7-3	TRBJ1-1	TGTGCCAGCAAAACCCACGGAGAGAACACTGAAGCTTTCTTT	CASKTHGENTEAFF
.	.	TRBV5-4	TRBJ2-3	TGTGCCAGCAGTTCTGGACAGCCTAGCACAGATACGCAGTATTTT	CASSSGQPSTDTQYF
.	.	TRBV5-6	TRBJ1-1	TGTGCCAGCAGCTTGGGAGAACAGGGTGGTTTCGCTTTCTTT	CASSLGEQGGFAFF
TRBD2	once	TRBV9	TRBJ2-1	TGTGCCAGCAGCGCCGATCCGGGACTAGCGGGAGGGGGCACCTACAATGAGCAGTTCTTC	CASSADPGLAGGGTYNEQFF
.	few	TRBV20-1	TRBJ2-3	TGCAGTGCTAGATCGGGAAATACGCAGTATTTT	CSARSGNTQYF
.	.	TRBV30	TRBJ1-5	TGTGCCTGGAGTCCCCGAGACAACCAGCCCCAGCATTTT	CAWSPRDNQPQHF
.	.	TRBV29-1	TRBJ1-2	TGCAGCGCCCTCCAGGGATTGGGCTACACCTTC	CSALQGLGYTF
.	.	TRBV4-2	TRBJ2-1	TGTGCCAGCAGCCAAGATGGCGGGTATGAGCAGTTCTTC	CASSQDGGYEQFF
.	.	TRBV4-2	TRBJ1-1	TGTGCCAGCAGCTCAAACGGACACCTGAACACTGAAGCTTTCTTT	CASSSNGHLNTEAFF
.	once	TRBV5-5	TRBJ1-5	TGTGCCAGCAGCTTGGTATATAGCAATCAGCCCCAGCATTTT	CASSLVYSNQPQHF
.	.	TRBV5-6	TRBJ1-6	TGTGCCAGCAGCTTGGGGGCAGGAGGGAATAATTCACCCCTCCACTTT	CASSLGAGGNNSPLHF
.	.	TRBV18	TRBJ1-6	TGTGCCAGCTCACCGGGCAGCTCCTATAATTCACCCCTCCACTTT	CASSPGSSYNSPLHF
.	.	TRBV11-3	TRBJ1-3	TGTGCCAGCAGCTCTCGAAGTAGTGCCCACTCTGGAAACACCATATATTTT	CASSSRSSAHSGNTIYF
.	.	TRBV2	TRBJ2-3	TGTGCCAGCAGTGTAGGTTGGGGAGGTACGCAGTATTTT	CASSVGWGGTQYF
TRBD2	.	TRBV7-9	TRBJ2-1	TGTGCCAGCAGCAAGACTAGCGGGGGGTACAATGAGCAGTTCTTC	CASSKTSGGYNEQFF
TRBD1	.	TRBV5-1	TRBJ2-7	TGCGCCAGCAGCTTACAGGGGTACGACGAGCAGTACTTC	CASSLQGYDEQYF
TRBD1	once	TRBV2	TRBJ1-3	TGTGCCAGCAGTGGGACAGGGGGATACACCATATATTTT	CASSGTGGYTIYF
TRBD1	.	TRBV19	TRBJ2-7	TGTGCCAGTAGCCTGCCTTCGACCGGGACAGGGGGCCCCGAGCAGTACTTC	CASSLPSTGTGGPEQYF
.	.	TRBV6-5	TRBJ1-1	TGTGCCAGCAGTTACTCGCAGGGAATCACTGAAGCTTTCTTT	CASSYSQGITEAFF
.	.	TRBV7-8	TRBJ2-7	TGTGCCAGCACCGTGGGTAGGACAGTGTCCTACGAGCAGTACTTC	CASTVGRTVSYEQYF
TRBD1	.	TRBV19	TRBJ2-3	TGTGCCAGTAATAAAGGACAGGCCCTTACAGATACGCAGTATTTT	CASNKGQALTDTQYF
.	.	TRBV4-3	TRBJ2-1	TGCGCCAGCAGCCAGGTTCCGGGAAGGCATGAGCAGTTCTTC	CASSQVPGRHEQFF
.	.	TRBV11-3	TRBJ2-5	TGTGCCAGCACCCTTAGGTCGGGAAAGGCAGAGACCCAGTACTTC	CASTLRSGKAETQYF
.	.	TRBV19	TRBJ1-5	TGTGCCAGTAGTATGGGTCCAGGGAACAATCAGCCCCAGCATTTT	CASSMGPGNNQPQHF
.	.	TRBV6-1	TRBJ1-1	TGTGCCAGCAGTGAAGACAGGTCCACTGAAGCTTTCTTT	CASSEDRSTEAFF
.	.	TRBV4-2	TRBJ1-1	TGTGCCAGCAGCCAACAACAAACGAACACTGAAGCTTTCTTT	CASSQQQTNTEAFF
TRBD2	once	TRBV9	TRBJ2-3	TGTGCCAGCAGCGGACTAGCGGGAGGTGGGGATACGCAGTATTTT	CASSGLAGGGDTQYF
.	.	TRBV28	TRBJ1-5	TGTGCCAGCAGTTTATGGGCAGGGTCGAATCAGCCCCAGCATTTT	CASSLWAGSNQPQHF
TRBD1	.	TRBV6-1	TRBJ1-2	TGTGCCAGCAGTGAATTTAGACAGGGGTATGGCTACACCTTC	CASSEFRQGYGYTF
.	.	TRBV12-3/TRBV12-4	TRBJ1-5	TGTGCCAGTAACGGACATCGCAATCAGCCCCAGCATTTT	CASNGHRNQPQHF
.	.	TRBV6-2/TRBV6-3	TRBJ2-7	TGTGCCAGCAGTTACGTTAAGCTAGCGCTCCCCTACGAGCAGTACTTC	CASSYVKLALPYEQYF
.	.	TRBV3-1/TRBV3-2	TRBJ2-2	TGTGCCAGCAGCCAAGTCCGTACCGGGGAGCTGTTTTTT	CASSQVRTGELFF
TRBD2	.	TRBV15	TRBJ2-1	TGTGCCACCAGCAGCTGGACTAGCGGGGGGCGGAATGAGCAGTTCTTC	CATSSWTSGGRNEQFF
.	.	TRBV5-4	TRBJ2-1	TGTGCCAGCAGCCTAGCGAGGAGCTCCTACAATGAGCAGTTCTTC	CASSLARSSYNEQFF
TRBD1	.	TRBV6-5	TRBJ2-7	TGTGCCAGCAGGCTCCAGGGGGCCGGGGACGAGCAGTACTTC	CASRLQGAGDEQYF
.	.	TRBV5-6	TRBJ2-1	TGTGCCAGCACCCTGGTAGCCGGGAGCTACAATGAGCAGTTCTTC	CASTLVAGSYNEQFF
TRBD1	.	TRBV3-1/TRBV3-2	TRBJ2-7	TGTGCCAGCAGCCCTAAGGGGGACAGAAGGGAGCAGTACTTC	CASSPKGDRREQYF
.	.	TRBV5-1	TRBJ2-3	TGCGCCAGCAGCTTGGCGGTAACGGGCACAGATACGCAGTATTTT	CASSLAVTGTDTQYF
TRBD1	.	TRBV5-4	TRBJ1-2	TGTGCCAGCAGCCCCGGGACAGCTAACTATGGCTACACCTTC	CASSPGTANYGYTF
.	.	TRBV11-3	TRBJ2-7	TGTGCCAGCAGCTTTTTTCGCGGGACTTCTTACGAGCAGTACTTC	CASSFFRGTSYEQYF
TRBD1	.	TRBV5-1	TRBJ1-1	TGCGCCAGCAGCTTGGCCGGGACAGGGGTCAACACTGAAGCTTTCTTT	CASSLAGTGVNTEAFF
TRBD2	.	TRBV6-2/TRBV6-3	TRBJ2-5	TGTGCCAGCAGTTACTCGTCTGGGACTACGACGAGGGCCCAGTACTTC	CASSYSSGTTTRAQYF
.	.	TRBV4-1	TRBJ1-1	TGCGCCAGCAGCCGGGCGGGCAGTAACACTGAAGCTTTCTTT	CASSRAGSNTEAFF
.	.	TRBV27	TRBJ2-3	TGTGCCACGAGCCGGACAGTGACTAGCACAGATACGCAGTATTTT	CATSRTVTSTDTQYF
TRBD1	.	TRBV18	TRBJ1-1	TGTGCCAGCTCGCATGGACAGGGTTTGGGTGAAGCTTTCTTT	CASSHGQGLGEAFF
TRBD2	.	TRBV5-5	TRBJ2-3	TGTGCCAGCAGCTTGCTAGCGGGAGATACAGATACGCAGTATTTT	CASSLLAGDTDTQYF
TRBD1	.	TRBV7-2	TRBJ1-1	TGTGCCAGCAGCTTAGGAGTGACAGGGCCGAACACTGAAGCTTTCTTT	CASSLGVTGPNTEAFF
.	.	TRBV19	TRBJ1-2	TGTGCCAGTACAGAGGGTAAATATGGCTACACCTTC	CASTEGKYGYTF
.	.	TRBV7-8	TRBJ1-5	TGTGCCAGCAGCAAATATAGCAATCAGCCCCAGCATTTT	CASSKYSNQPQHF
TRBD2	.	TRBV27	TRBJ2-1	TGTGCCAGCAGTTTTGGGACTAGCGATAGTTACAATGAGCAGTTCTTC	CASSFGTSDSYNEQFF
TRBD1	.	TRBV11-3	TRBJ1-3	TGTGCCAGCAGCTCCCGGGACAGCGGAAACACCATATATTTT	CASSSRDSGNTIYF
.	.	TRBV19	TRBJ1-2	TGTGCCAGTAGTTCGTACGACACCACCTATGGCTACACCTTC	CASSSYDTTYGYTF
TRBD2	.	TRBV3-1/TRBV3-2	TRBJ2-7	TGTGCCAGCGGGACTAGCGGGGGAACCTACGAGCAGTACTTC	CASGTSGGTYEQYF
TRBD1	.	TRBV27	TRBJ1-1	TGTGCCAGCAGTCTGACAGGGAAGAACACTGAAGCTTTCTTT	CASSLTGKNTEAFF
TRBD2	.	TRBV24-1	TRBJ2-1	TGTGCCACCAGTGACTCTTTGACTAGCGGGATCTCCTACAATGAGCAGTTCTTC	CATSDSLTSGISYNEQFF